Listed here are 18 T cell receptor beta chains from one sample, sequenced in a study of read filtering for tumor transcriptome and immune sequencing. The library was built from roughly 400 ng RNA with molecular barcoded adaptors for alpha/delta and beta/gamma chains. TCRdb fed the reads into MiXCR, producing one record per CDR3 protein. Among around 44,000 distinct CDR3 sequences, about an eighth were seen once, and the ten largest hold 30%. Sequenced material: a population of CD138-negative cells sorted from bone marrow. The receptor set was obtained from a donor aged 40 or older with multiple myeloma.

At least ten counts were recorded for this clonotype. The V call is TRBV11-3, the J call TRBJ2-3, with TRBD1 matching over 8 bases. The CDR3 runs to 13 residues. Germline V gene sequence: CDR1 SGHNT, CDR2 YENEEA. Trimming removed 8 bases from V and 5 bases from J; junction bases left unmatched: 6. The CDR3 protein is CASQTGVIDTQYF. CDR3 nucleotide sequence: TGTGCCAGCCAGACAGGGGTGATAGATACGCAGTATTTT.

This clonotype was detected many times. This may stem from a read error, because a much larger clone lies one nucleotide away. The gene calls are TRBV29-1 and TRBJ2-1; 9 bases fit TRBD2. CDR1 is SQVTM and CDR2 is ANQGSEA in the germline V gene. Trimming removed 4 bases from V and 0 bases from J; junction bases left unmatched: 4. The CDR3 runs to 15 residues. The CDR3 DNA reads TGCAGCGTTGTATTGCGGGAGGGCTCCTACAATGAGCAGTTCTTC. Translating gives CSVVLREGSYNEQFF.

This clonotype appeared a few times. This chain uses TRBV5-1 with TRBJ2-1, with 10 bases matching TRBD2. Germline assignment: CDR1 SGHRS and CDR2 YFSETQ. V gave up 4 bases and J gave up 7 bases; unmatched junction bases: 8. The CDR3 has 15 residues. DNA for the CDR3: TGCGCCAGCAGCACCCAAGGACTAGCGGAAAATGAGCAGTTCTTC. It codes for CASSTQGLAENEQFF.

A note on this clonotype: This may be a read error, as it is one base from a much larger clone. V usage is TRBV28 and J usage is TRBJ2-5; a possible D gene is TRBD2 (7 bases). The CDR3 covers 13 residues. The germline gives CDR1 MDHEN, CDR2 SYDVKM. Trimming left V 8 bases short and J 2 bases short, with 12 bases between. The CDR3: CASHAGAQETQYF. CDR3 DNA: TGTGCCAGCCACGCGGGGGCACAAGAGACCCAGTACTTC.

This clonotype was counted a few times. With a much larger clone just one base away, this may be a read error. DNA of the CDR3: TGCAGTGCTAGAGGGCGCTCCTACGAGCAGTACTTC. Translation: CSARGRSYEQYF. The rearrangement joins TRBV20-1 to TRBJ2-7; no clear D. CDR1 is DFQATT, CDR2 SNEGSKA, per germline (reference sequence). V lost 1 base, J lost 0 bases, and 4 bases lay in between. The CDR3 has 12 amino acids.

This clonotype was found many times. This chain links TRBV20-1 with TRBJ2-4, with 13 nucleotides matching TRBD2. From germline, CDR1 is DFQATT and CDR2 SNEGSKA (reference sequence). There are 17 residues in the CDR3. Unmatched junction bases numbered 5, after V lost 3 bases and J lost 0 bases. The CDR3: CSARQLAGGLAKNIQYF. The CDR3 region has the DNA TGCAGTGCTAGGCAACTAGCGGGAGGGTTAGCCAAAAACATTCAGTACTTC.

This clonotype was recorded at least ten times. J is TRBJ2-2 and V is TRBV6-5; 12 bases line up with TRBD2. This CDR3 is built from 16 residues. CDR1 and CDR2 from the germline V gene are MNHEY and SVGAGI. V lost 0 bases and J lost 6; bases outside the gene matches: 2. In DNA form, the CDR3 reads TGTGCCAGCAGTTACTCCCTAGCGGGAGGGGCCGGGGAGCTGTTTTTT. Protein sequence: CASSYSLAGGAGELFF.

This chain uses TRBV6-6 with TRBJ1-5, with TRBD1 matching over 7 bases. The CDR3 has 13 residues. Germline CDR1 MNHNY, CDR2 SVGAGI (reference sequence). The V segment lost 6 bases and the J segment 7 bases; nucleotides outside the gene matches: 6. The CDR3: CASRLDRVQPQHF. CDR3 sequence (DNA): TGTGCCAGCAGATTAGACAGGGTACAGCCCCAGCATTTT.

In this sample, this clonotype turned up many times. The chain joins TRBV20-1 to TRBJ2-1; 12 nucleotides agree with TRBD2. CDR1 and CDR2 from the germline V gene are DFQATT and SNEGSKA (reference sequence). After removal of 0 bases from V and 4 bases from J, the junction contained 7 bases not matched to a gene. The CDR3 length is 17 residues. The CDR3 loop reads CSARDQGLAGIYNEQFF. The CDR3 DNA is TGCAGTGCTAGAGACCAAGGACTAGCGGGAATATACAATGAGCAGTTCTTC.

About this clonotype: This sequence is one base from a far larger clone and is likely a read error. V gene TRBV5-5 combines with J gene TRBJ2-3, with 7 bases aligning to TRBD2. Germline V gene data show CDR1 as SGHKS and CDR2 as YYEKEE (reference sequence). CDR3 length equals 15 residues. V lost 3 bases to trimming and J lost 3 bases; unmatched junction nucleotides: 7. CDR3: CASSSGGSRTDTQYF. The DNA of the CDR3 is TGTGCCAGCAGCTCTGGCGGGAGTAGAACAGATACGCAGTATTTT.

This clonotype was seen at least ten times. This chain links TRBV29-1 with TRBJ2-7, with unresolved D. CDR3 length: 13 amino acids. Trimming took 2 bases from V and 3 from J, leaving 11 bases between them. Germline loops: CDR1 SQVTM, CDR2 ANQGSEA. The CDR3 loop reads CSVENPDRYEQYF. The CDR3 DNA reads as TGCAGCGTTGAAAATCCTGACCGCTACGAGCAGTACTTC.

In its sample, this clonotype was seen many times. V gene TRBV7-2 combines with J gene TRBJ2-1; tentatively, D is TRBD1 (5 bases). V dropped 5 bases and J dropped 6 bases, with 20 bases sitting between them. The CDR3 runs 16 residues. The germline V gene has CDR1 SGHTA and CDR2 FQGNSA. In nucleotides, the CDR3 is TGTGCCAGCAGCCCCGCCCCGTTTACAGGTCGCAATGAGCAGTTCTTC. Amino acid sequence: CASSPAPFTGRNEQFF.

This clonotype occurred many times. The chain links TRBV6-2 or TRBV6-3 to TRBJ1-1; 8 bases align to TRBD1. Germline CDR1 MNHEY, CDR2 SVGEGT. The V and J ends lost 6 bases and 3 bases, in that order; junction bases with no gene match: 6. This CDR3 spans 14 amino acids. CDR3 sequence: CASRDTGGDTEAFF. The CDR3 nucleotides read TGTGCCAGCAGGGATACAGGGGGGGACACTGAAGCTTTCTTT.

To note about this clonotype: Relative to the germline gene, one junction end is altered; a read error may explain this. V usage is TRBV7-3 and J usage is TRBJ2-1; D is ambiguous. The CDR3 sequence is 13 residues long. The germline V gene has CDR1 SGHTA and CDR2 FQGTGA. CDR3 residues: CASSATGVNGQFF. For the CDR3, the DNA is TGTGCCAGCAGCGCGACTGGCGTCAATGGGCAGTTCTTC.

This clonotype was counted at least ten times. The J gene is TRBJ2-7, the V gene TRBV29-1, with 9 bases matching TRBD2. This CDR3 is built from 13 residues. The V gene's germline CDR1 is SQVTM and CDR2 ANQGSEA. The junction had 10 bases not matched to a gene; V was cut back by 6 bases and J by 7 bases. CDR3 sequence: CSVKGAGGPEQYF. CDR3 DNA: TGCAGCGTCAAAGGGGCGGGAGGGCCTGAGCAGTACTTC.

This clonotype has a handful of counts. This chain uses TRBV5-1 with TRBJ2-5; TRBD2 might be the D (5 bases). This CDR3 contains 15 residues. Looked up from germline, CDR1 is SGHRS and CDR2 is YFSETQ. Deletions cut 4 bases from V and 5 bases from J, with 18 bases between. CDR3 in amino acids: CASSPMNGESETQYF. The CDR3 bases are TGCGCCAGCAGCCCTATGAACGGGGAATCGGAGACCCAGTACTTC.

This clonotype was seen repeatedly, ten times or more. The CDR3 coding sequence is TGCGCCAGCAGCTTGGAGACGGGAGGGAGGACTGAGCAGTTCTTC. It encodes CASSLETGGRTEQFF. The chain joins TRBV5-1 to TRBJ2-1; 8 nucleotides line up with TRBD2. The CDR3 has 15 amino acids. J was trimmed by 9 bases and V by 0 bases; bases with no gene match: 8. The V gene's germline CDR1 is SGHRS and CDR2 YFSETQ.

The chain uses TRBV5-5 and TRBJ2-5; a weak D match, TRBD2 (5 bases). Germline V CDR1 and CDR2: SGHKS, YYEKEE (reference sequence). Trimming pared 3 bases from V and 7 bases from J, leaving 13 bases between. CDR3 length: 13 amino acids. The DNA for the CDR3 is TGTGCCAGCAGCTCCGGGCTGCGGGTGACCCAGTACTTC. Residues: CASSSGLRVTQYF.